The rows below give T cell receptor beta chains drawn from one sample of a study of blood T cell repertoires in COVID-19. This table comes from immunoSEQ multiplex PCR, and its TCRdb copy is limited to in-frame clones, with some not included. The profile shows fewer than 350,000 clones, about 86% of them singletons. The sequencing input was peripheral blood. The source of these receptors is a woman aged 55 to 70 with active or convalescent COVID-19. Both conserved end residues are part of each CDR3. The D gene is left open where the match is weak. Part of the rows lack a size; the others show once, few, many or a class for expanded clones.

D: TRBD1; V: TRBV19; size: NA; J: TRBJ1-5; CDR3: CASRTQGAGGNQPQHF; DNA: TGTGCCAGTAGAACACAGGGGGCGGGTGGCAATCAGCCCCAGCATTTT
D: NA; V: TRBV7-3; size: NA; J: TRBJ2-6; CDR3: CASSLEGIGANVLTF; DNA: TGTGCCAGCAGCTTAGAGGGTATTGGGGCCAACGTCCTGACTTTC
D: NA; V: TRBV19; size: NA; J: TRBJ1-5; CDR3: CASSILRGYQPQHF; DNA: TGTGCCAGTAGTATCCTCAGGGGTTATCAGCCCCAGCATTTT
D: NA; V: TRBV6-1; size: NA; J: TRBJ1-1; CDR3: CASSEVLFLDTEAFF; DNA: TGTGCCAGCAGTGAAGTTTTATTCCTTGACACTGAAGCTTTCTTT
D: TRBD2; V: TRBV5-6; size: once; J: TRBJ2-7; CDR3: CASSSLAGLAYEQYF; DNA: TGTGCCAGCAGCTCCCTAGCGGGGTTAGCCTACGAGCAGTACTTC
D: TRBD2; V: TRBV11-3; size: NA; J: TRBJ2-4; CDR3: CASSFDGLAGGGDIQYF; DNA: TGTGCCAGCAGCTTCGACGGACTAGCGGGAGGAGGGGACATTCAGTACTTC
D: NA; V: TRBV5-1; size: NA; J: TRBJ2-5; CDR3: CASSPKPEGPETQYF; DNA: TGCGCCAGCAGCCCAAAGCCGGAGGGGCCAGAGACCCAGTACTTC
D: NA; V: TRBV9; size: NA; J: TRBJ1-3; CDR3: CASSIHDTSGNTIYF; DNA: TGTGCCAGCAGCATCCACGACACCTCTGGAAACACCATATATTTT
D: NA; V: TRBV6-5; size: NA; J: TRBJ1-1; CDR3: CASSSRAQLNTEAFF; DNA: TGTGCCAGCAGTTCCCGAGCGCAATTGAACACTGAAGCTTTCTTT
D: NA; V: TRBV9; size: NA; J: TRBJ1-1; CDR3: CASSVGGTLNTEAFF; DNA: TGTGCCAGCAGCGTTGGGGGCACCTTGAACACTGAAGCTTTCTTT
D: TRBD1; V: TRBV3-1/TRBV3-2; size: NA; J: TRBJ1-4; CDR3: CASSHGRQGSNEKLFF; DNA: TGTGCCAGCAGCCACGGGAGACAGGGGAGTAATGAAAAACTGTTTTTT
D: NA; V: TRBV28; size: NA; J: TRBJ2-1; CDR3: CASSLFRVSYNEQFF; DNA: TGTGCCAGCAGTTTATTTCGGGTCTCCTACAATGAGCAGTTCTTC
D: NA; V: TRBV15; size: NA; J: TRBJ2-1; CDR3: CATSRAIEGSYNEQFF; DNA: TGTGCCACCAGCAGGGCTATTGAGGGCTCCTACAATGAGCAGTTCTTC
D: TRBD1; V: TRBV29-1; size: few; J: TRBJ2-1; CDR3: CSVAETGSYNEQFF; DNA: TGCAGCGTAGCAGAGACAGGGTCCTACAATGAGCAGTTCTTC
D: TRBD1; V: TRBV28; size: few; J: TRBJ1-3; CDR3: CASEPGGSGNTIYF; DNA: TGTGCCAGTGAGCCAGGGGGCTCTGGAAACACCATATATTTT
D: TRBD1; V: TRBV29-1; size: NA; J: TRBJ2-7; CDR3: CSVGGWTGSYEQYF; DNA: TGCAGCGTTGGGGGGTGGACAGGATCCTACGAGCAGTACTTC
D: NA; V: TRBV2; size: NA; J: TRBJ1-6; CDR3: CASSLQGGENSPLHF; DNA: TGTGCCAGCAGTTTACAGGGAGGGGAGAATTCACCCCTCCACTTT
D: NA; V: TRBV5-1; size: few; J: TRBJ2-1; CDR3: CASSLREEQFF; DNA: TGCGCCAGCAGCTTGAGGGAGGAGCAGTTCTTC
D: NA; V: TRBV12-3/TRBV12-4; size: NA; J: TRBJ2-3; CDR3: CASRTQGTDTQYF; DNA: TGTGCCAGCAGAACCCAGGGCACAGATACGCAGTATTTT
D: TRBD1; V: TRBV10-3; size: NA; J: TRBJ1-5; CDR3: CAISLTGDNQPQHF; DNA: TGTGCCATCAGCTTGACAGGGGACAATCAGCCCCAGCATTTT
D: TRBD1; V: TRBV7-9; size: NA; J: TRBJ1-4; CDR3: CASSLVVDRGRYEGEKLFF; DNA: TGTGCCAGCAGCTTAGTTGTGGACAGGGGGAGGTACGAGGGTGAAAAACTGTTTTTT
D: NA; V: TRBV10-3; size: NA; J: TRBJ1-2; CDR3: CAHSSGTPNYGYTF; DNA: TGTGCCCACTCTAGTGGGACACCTAACTATGGCTACACCTTC
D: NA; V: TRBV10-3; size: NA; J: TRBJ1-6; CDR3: CAIGGGRVESPLHF; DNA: TGTGCCATCGGGGGGGGCAGGGTCGAGTCACCCCTCCACTTT
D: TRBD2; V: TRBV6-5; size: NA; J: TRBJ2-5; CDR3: CASNRWAGGEETQYF; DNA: TGTGCCAGCAACCGGTGGGCGGGGGGAGAAGAGACCCAGTACTTC
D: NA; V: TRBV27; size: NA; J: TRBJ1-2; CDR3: CASSLSGGLGGYTF; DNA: TGTGCCAGCAGTTTATCTGGGGGACTGGGTGGCTACACCTTC
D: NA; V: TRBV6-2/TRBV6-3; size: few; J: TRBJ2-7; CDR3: CASSYEVPAVAYEQYF; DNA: TGTGCCAGCAGTTACGAGGTACCAGCGGTGGCCTACGAGCAGTACTTC
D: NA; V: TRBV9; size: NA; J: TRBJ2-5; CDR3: CASSPSPLQETQYF; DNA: TGTGCCAGCAGCCCGTCACCCCTACAAGAGACCCAGTACTTC
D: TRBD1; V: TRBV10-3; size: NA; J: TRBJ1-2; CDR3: CAIRRSTGGDYGYTF; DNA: TGTGCCATCAGAAGGAGCACAGGGGGCGACTATGGCTACACCTTC
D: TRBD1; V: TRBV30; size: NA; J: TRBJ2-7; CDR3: CAWSVRAGQGINEQYF; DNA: TGTGCCTGGAGTGTACGAGCGGGACAGGGAATCAACGAGCAGTACTTC
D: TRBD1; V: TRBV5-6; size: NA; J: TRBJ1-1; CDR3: CASSEDRGWTEAFF; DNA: TGTGCCAGCAGCGAAGACAGGGGGTGGACTGAAGCTTTCTTT
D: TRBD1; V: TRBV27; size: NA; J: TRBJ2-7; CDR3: CASSSTGGPYEQYF; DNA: TGTGCCAGCAGTTCAACAGGGGGCCCCTACGAGCAGTACTTC
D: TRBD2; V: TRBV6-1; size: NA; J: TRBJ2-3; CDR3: CASSVTTTSGGIDTQYF; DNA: TGTGCCAGCAGTGTCACCACGACTAGCGGGGGAATAGATACGCAGTATTTT
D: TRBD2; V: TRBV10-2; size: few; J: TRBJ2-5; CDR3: CASSPPLAGGLETQYF; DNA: TGCGCCAGCAGTCCCCCACTAGCGGGGGGGCTGGAGACCCAGTACTTC
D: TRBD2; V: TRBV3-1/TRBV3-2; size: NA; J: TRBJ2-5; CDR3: CASRRTSGGARETQYF; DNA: TGTGCCAGCAGGCGGACTAGCGGGGGGGCCAGGGAGACCCAGTACTTC
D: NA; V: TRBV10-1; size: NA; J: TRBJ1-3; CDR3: CASSESLIGGFGNTIYF; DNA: TGCGCCAGCAGTGAATCCCTGATAGGAGGGTTTGGAAACACCATATATTTT
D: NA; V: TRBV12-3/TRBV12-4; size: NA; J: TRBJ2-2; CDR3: CAAKAFGELFF; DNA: TGTGCCGCAAAAGCGTTCGGGGAGCTGTTTTTT
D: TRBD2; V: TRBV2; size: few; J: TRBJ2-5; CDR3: CASSASGGAEETQYF; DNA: TGTGCCAGCAGCGCTAGCGGGGGGGCCGAAGAGACCCAGTACTTC
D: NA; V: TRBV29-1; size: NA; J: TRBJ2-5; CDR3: CSNRPLFQETQYF; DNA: TGCAGCAACAGGCCTCTTTTCCAAGAGACCCAGTACTTC